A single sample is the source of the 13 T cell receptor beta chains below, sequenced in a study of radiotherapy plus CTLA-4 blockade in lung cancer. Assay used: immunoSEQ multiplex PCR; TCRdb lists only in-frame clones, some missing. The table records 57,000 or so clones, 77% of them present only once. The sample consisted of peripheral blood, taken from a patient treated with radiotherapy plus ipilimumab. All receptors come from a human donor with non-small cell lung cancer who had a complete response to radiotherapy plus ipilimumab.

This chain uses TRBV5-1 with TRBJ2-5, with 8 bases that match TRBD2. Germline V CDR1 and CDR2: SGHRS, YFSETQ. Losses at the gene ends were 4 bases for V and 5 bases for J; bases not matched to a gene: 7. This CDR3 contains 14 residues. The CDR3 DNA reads TGCGCCAGCAGCCCCCGGGGGGGGGACGAGACCCAGTACTTC. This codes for CASSPRGGDETQYF.

The CDR3 coding sequence is TGCGCCAGCAGCCAAGTCGGGGGGGGCACAGATACGCAGTATTTT. This codes for CASSQVGGGTDTQYF. The chain combines TRBV4-3 with TRBJ2-3; 8 positions agree with TRBD2. The CDR3 totals 15 residues. J was trimmed by 1 base and V by 1 base; bases with no gene match: 1. The germline CDR1 and CDR2 sequences are LGHNA and YSLEER.

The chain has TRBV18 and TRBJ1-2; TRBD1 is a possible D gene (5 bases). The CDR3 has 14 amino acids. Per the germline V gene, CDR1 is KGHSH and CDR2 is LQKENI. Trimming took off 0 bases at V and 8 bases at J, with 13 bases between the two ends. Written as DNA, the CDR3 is TGTGCCAGCTCACCACCGTCGGGGGTTGAGGGCTACACCTTC. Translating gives CASSPPSGVEGYTF. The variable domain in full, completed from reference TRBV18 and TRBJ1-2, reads NAGVMQNPRHLVRRRGQEARLRCSPMKGHSHVYWYRQLPEEGLKFMVYLQKENIIDESGMPKERFSAEFPKEGPSILRIQQVVRGDSAAYFCASSPPSGVEGYTFGSGTRLTVV.

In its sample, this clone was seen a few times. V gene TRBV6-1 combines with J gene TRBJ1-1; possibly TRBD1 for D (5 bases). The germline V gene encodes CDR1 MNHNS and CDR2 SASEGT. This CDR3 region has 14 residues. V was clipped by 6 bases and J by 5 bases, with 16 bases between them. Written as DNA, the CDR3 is TGTGCCAGCAGATTGACAGTGAAAGGGACTGAAGCTTTCTTT. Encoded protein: CASRLTVKGTEAFF.

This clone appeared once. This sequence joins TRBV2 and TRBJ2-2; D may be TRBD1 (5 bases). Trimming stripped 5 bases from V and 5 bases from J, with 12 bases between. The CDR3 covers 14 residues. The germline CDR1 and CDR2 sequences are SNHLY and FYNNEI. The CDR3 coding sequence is TGTGCCAGCAGTACCACTACAGGTACCGGGGAGCTGTTTTTT. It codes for CASSTTTGTGELFF.

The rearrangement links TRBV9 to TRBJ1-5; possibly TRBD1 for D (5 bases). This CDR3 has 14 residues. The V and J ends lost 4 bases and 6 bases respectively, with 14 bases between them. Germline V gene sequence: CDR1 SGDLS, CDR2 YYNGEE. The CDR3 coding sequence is TGTGCCAGCAGCCCCGGGGGGGGGACTCAGCCCCAGCATTTT. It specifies CASSPGGGTQPQHF.

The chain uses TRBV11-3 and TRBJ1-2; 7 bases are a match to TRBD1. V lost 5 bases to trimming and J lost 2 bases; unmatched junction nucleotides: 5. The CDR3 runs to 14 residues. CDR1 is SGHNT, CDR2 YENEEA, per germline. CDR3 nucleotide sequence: TGTGCCAGCAGCCTCGAGACAGGGAACTATGGCTACACCTTC. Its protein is CASSLETGNYGYTF.

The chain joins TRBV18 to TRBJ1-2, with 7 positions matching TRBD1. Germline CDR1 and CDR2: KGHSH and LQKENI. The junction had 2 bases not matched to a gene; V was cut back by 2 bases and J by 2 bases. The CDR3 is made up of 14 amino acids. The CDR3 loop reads CASSPDRDNYGYTF. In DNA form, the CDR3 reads TGTGCCAGCTCACCAGACAGGGACAACTATGGCTACACCTTC.

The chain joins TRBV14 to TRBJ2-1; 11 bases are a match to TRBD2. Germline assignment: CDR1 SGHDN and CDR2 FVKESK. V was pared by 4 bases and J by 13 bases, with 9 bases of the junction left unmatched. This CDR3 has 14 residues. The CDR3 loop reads CASSRVTSGNPQFF. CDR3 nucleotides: TGTGCCAGCAGCCGAGTGACTAGCGGGAACCCTCAGTTCTTC.

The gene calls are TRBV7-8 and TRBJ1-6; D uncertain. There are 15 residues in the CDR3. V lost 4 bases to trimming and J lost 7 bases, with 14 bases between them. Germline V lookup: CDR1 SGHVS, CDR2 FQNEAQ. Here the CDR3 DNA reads TGTGCCAGCAGCTACCGGCCTACGGGGAATTCACCCCTCCACTTT. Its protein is CASSYRPTGNSPLHF.

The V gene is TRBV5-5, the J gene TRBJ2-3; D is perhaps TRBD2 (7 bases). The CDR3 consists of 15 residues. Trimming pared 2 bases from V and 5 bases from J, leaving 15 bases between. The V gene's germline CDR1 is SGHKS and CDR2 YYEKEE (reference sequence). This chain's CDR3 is CASSFAGARGDTQYF. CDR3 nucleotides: TGTGCCAGCAGCTTTGCGGGAGCCAGGGGAGATACGCAGTATTTT.

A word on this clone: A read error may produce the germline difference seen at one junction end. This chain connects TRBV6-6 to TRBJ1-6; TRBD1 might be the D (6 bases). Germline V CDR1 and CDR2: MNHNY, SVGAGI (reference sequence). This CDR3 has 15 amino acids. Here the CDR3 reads CASSYSPQTDAGQGF. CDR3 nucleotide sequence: TGTGCCAGCAGTTACTCGCCCCAAACGGACGCAGGGCAGGGGTTT.

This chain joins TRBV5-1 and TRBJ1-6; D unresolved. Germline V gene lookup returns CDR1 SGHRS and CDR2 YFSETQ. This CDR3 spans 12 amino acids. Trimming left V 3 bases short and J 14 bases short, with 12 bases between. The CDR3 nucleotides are TGCGCCAGCAGCTACTCAGACGGGACCCTCCACTTT. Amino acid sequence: CASSYSDGTLHF. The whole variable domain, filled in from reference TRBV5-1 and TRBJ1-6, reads KAGVTQTPRYLIKTRGQQVTLSCSPISGHRSVSWYQQTPGQGLQFLFEYFSETQRNKGNFPGRFSGRQFSNSRSEMNVSTLELGDSALYLCASSYSDGTLHFGNGTRLTVT.